This T cell receptor beta chain appears in the sequencing data of a study of regulatory T cells in long-lasting Graves disease. Study-wide results and limits: When disease was persistent, TRBV28, TRBJ1-2 and TRBJ2-5 were the favored segments.

A word on this clonotype: Its antigen is not identified.

Documented time point: persistent/refractory GD, antithyroid drugs over 5 years with positive TRAb. The authors made the TCR library using RNA they extracted from PBMCs. The authors diagnosed Graves' disease using American Thyroid Association guidelines. For TCR beta, libraries came from iRepertoire HTBI primers and Arm-PCR of CDR3 regions. TCRdb re-called the multiplex PCR reads with MiXCR, one entry per CDR3 protein. The sample holds about 660,000 distinct CDR3 sequences, 25% to 35% seen once. The germline V gene has CDR1 SGHRS and CDR2 YFSETQ. CDR3 length: 15 residues. V was cut by 0 bases and J by 4 bases, with 13 bases left in between.

The sequence came from a female donor with Graves disease. The source was peripheral blood mononuclear cells (PBMCs), collected when the disease was refractory, from a patient treated with antithyroid drugs. This rearrangement joins TRBV5-1 to TRBJ1-1; D is uncertain. In DNA, the CDR3 is TGCGCCAGCAGCTTGGCCCGGTTGTCAGGCACTGAAGCTTTCTTT. This codes for CASSLARLSGTEAFF.